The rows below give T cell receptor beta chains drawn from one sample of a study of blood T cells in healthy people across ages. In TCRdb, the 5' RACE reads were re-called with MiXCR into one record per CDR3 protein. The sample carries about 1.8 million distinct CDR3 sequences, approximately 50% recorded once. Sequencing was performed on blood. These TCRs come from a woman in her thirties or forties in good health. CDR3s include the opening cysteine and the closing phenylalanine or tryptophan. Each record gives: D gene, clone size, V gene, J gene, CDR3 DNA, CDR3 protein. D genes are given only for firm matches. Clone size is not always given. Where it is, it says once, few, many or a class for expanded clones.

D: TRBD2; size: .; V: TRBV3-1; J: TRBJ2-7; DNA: TGTGCCAGCAGCCAAGTCAGCGGGAGGGCCAGGGATGAGCAGTACTTC; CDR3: CASSQVSGRARDEQYF
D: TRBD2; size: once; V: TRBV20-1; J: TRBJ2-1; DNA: TGCAGTGCTTTACTCCCCGGGGGGGCGCCCGGCAATGAGCAGTTCTTC; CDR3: CSALLPGGAPGNEQFF
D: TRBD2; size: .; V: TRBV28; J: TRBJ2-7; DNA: TGTGCCAGCAGTAGTAGCGGGGCTTCCTACGAGCAGTACTTC; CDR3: CASSSSGASYEQYF
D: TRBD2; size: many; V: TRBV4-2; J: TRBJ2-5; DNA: TGTGCCAGCAGCCTTCGGACTAGCGGGGGGGAAGAGACCCAGTACTTC; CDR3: CASSLRTSGGEETQYF
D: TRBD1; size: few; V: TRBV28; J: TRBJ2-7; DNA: TGTGCCAGCAGCTCTCCTTGGACAGGGAAGTACGAGCAGTACTTC; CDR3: CASSSPWTGKYEQYF
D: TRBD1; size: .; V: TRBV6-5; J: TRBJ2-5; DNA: TGTGCCAGCAGTACCGGACAGGTCCTTGGAGAGACCCAGTACTTC; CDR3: CASSTGQVLGETQYF
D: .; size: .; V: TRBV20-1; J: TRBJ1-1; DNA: TGCAGTGCTACTCAGGGGCCCACTGAAGCTTTCTTT; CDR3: CSATQGPTEAFF
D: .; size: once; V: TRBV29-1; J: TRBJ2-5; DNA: TGCAGCGTTGAACAGGGCACCCAGGGGCCCCAAGAGACCCAGTACTTC; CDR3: CSVEQGTQGPQETQYF
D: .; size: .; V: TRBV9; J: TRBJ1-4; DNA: TGTGCCAGCAGCGCATACCTCGGGGACGAAAAACTGTTTTTT; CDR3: CASSAYLGDEKLFF
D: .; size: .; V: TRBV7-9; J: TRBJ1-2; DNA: TGTGCCAGCAGCTTTGGGGGGCAGAGTGGCTACACCTTC; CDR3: CASSFGGQSGYTF
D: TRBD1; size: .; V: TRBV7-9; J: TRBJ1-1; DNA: TGTGCCAGCAGCTCGGGGACAGGGCACACTGAAGCTTTCTTT; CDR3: CASSSGTGHTEAFF
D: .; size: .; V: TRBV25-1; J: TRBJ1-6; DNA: TGTGCCAGCAGACAGGCCCACAATTCACCCCTCCACTTT; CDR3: CASRQAHNSPLHF
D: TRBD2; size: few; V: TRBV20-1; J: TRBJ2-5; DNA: TGCAGTGCTAGAGATTCTAGCGGGGTTGGCCAAGAGACCCAGTACTTC; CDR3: CSARDSSGVGQETQYF
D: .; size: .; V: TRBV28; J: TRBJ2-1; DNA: TGTGCCAGCAGAGGGCAGGGGTTTAATGAGCAGTTCTTC; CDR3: CASRGQGFNEQFF
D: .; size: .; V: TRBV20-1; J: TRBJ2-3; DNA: TGCAGTGCCGACGTAGGGGGCACAGATACGCAGTATTTT; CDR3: CSADVGGTDTQYF
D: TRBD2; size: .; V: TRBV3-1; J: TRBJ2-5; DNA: TGTGCCAGCAGCCAAAACCGCGGGGGAAAGACCCAGTACTTC; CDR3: CASSQNRGGKTQYF
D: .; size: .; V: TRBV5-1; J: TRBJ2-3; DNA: TGCGCCAGCAGTGGAAGACAGTTGGCTCAGGATACGCAGTATTTT; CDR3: CASSGRQLAQDTQYF
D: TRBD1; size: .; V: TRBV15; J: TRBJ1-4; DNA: TGTGCCACCAGCCCCCGGGACAGGGGAAGTGAAAAACTGTTTTTT; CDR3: CATSPRDRGSEKLFF
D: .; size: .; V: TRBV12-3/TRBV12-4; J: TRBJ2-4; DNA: TGTGCCAGCAACCTATGGGGCGGGCTTAAAAACATTCAGTACTTC; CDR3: CASNLWGGLKNIQYF
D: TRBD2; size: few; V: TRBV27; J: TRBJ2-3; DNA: TGTGCCAGCGGGAAACCCACAGGACTAGCGGGGATTATAGATACGCAGTATTTT; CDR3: CASGKPTGLAGIIDTQYF
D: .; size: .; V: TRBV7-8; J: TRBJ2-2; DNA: TGTGCCAGCAGCTTACGGGTTCGGGTGAACACCGGGGAGCTGTTTTTT; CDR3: CASSLRVRVNTGELFF
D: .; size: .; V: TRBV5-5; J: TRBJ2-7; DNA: TGTGCCAGCAGCCCGGGACCGCTAACGAGCGAGCAGTACTTC; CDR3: CASSPGPLTSEQYF
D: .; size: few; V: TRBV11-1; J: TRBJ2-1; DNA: TGTGCCAGCAGCTTATTAGTAGCTTACAATGAGCAGTTCTTC; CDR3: CASSLLVAYNEQFF
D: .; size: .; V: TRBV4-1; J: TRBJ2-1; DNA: TGCGCCAGCAGAGTTCGTGGGACCGGCGATGAGCAGTTCTTC; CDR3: CASRVRGTGDEQFF
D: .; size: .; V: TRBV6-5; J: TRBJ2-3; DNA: TGTGCCAGCAGTTATGGAGGACGGTCCCAGTCAGATACGCAGTATTTT; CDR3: CASSYGGRSQSDTQYF
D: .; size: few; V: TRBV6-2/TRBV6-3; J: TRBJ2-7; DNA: TGTGCCAGCAGTTATAAACTCAGGACGGGTAGACCCTACGAGCAGTACTTC; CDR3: CASSYKLRTGRPYEQYF
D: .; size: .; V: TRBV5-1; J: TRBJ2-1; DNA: TGCGCCAGCAGCCCCGGCGGCGGGGAGTCCTACAATGAGCAGTTCTTC; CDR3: CASSPGGGESYNEQFF
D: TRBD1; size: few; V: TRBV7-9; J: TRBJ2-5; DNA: TGTGCCAGCAGCTTCCCCCAGGGGGAAGAGACCCAGTACTTC; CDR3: CASSFPQGEETQYF
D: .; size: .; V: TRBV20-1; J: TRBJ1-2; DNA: TGCAGTGCTCCCTTACAACAGGGTAACTATGGCTACACCTTC; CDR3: CSAPLQQGNYGYTF
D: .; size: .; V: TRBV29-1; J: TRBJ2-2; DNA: TGCAGCGTTCATAAGTTCCGGGACGGTACGAACACCGGGGAGCTGTTTTTT; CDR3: CSVHKFRDGTNTGELFF
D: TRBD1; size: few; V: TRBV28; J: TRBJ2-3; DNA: TGTGCCAGCAGTTCCCCCCAGGGGGCCACAGATACGCAGTATTTT; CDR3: CASSSPQGATDTQYF
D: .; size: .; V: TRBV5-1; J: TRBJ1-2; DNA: TGCGCCAGCAGCTTTGGAGGGTTGGGCGACTATGGCTACACCTTC; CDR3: CASSFGGLGDYGYTF